Listed below are T cell receptor beta chains from one sample, sequenced in a study of CXCR3-negative and CXCR3-positive naive CD8 T cells. TCRdb reprocessed the 5' RACE reads, keeping one entry per CDR3 protein, no DNA. This table holds some 99,000 distinct CDR3 sequences. The sequencing input was naive CXCR3+ CD8+ T cells from blood. The receptors come from a human donor in good health. Some clones in this sample may be carry-over from other donors' samples. Both conserved end residues are part of each CDR3.

v_gene,j_gene,CDR3aa
TRBV7-9,TRBJ1-4,CASSPSPQGDEKLFF
TRBV20-1,TRBJ2-7,CSARPGQDNSYEQYF
TRBV28,TRBJ2-2,CASSLAEGQRPNTGELFF
TRBV29-1,TRBJ2-3,CSVGSGLDTQYF
TRBV27,TRBJ2-7,CASSPTLPYEQYF
TRBV27,TRBJ2-1,CAIYSRGRRGNEQFF
TRBV29-1,TRBJ2-7,CSVETGRSPYEQYF
TRBV12-5,TRBJ2-7,CASGFSGAYEQYF
TRBV4-3,TRBJ2-7,CASSRNAAGEAYEQYF
TRBV6-4,TRBJ2-2,CASSLQGPGELFF
TRBV7-7,TRBJ2-2,CASSLAPLADGTGELFF
TRBV7-6,TRBJ2-3,CASSTRTSVADTQYF
TRBV29-1,TRBJ2-3,CSVVTGGTDTQYF
TRBV7-9,TRBJ2-1,CASSFSSGVGEQFF
TRBV29-1,TRBJ2-1,CSVLTDSYNEQFF
TRBV4-3,TRBJ2-3,CASSQDPSTQYF
TRBV5-4,TRBJ1-3,CASSLAWGPGNTIYF
TRBV7-4,TRBJ1-1,CASSFHDRGDGMAFF
TRBV9,TRBJ2-1,CASSIGALLANEQFF
TRBV5-1,TRBJ1-1,CASSLPTPNTEAFF
TRBV29-1,TRBJ1-1,CSPFPGRNTEAFF